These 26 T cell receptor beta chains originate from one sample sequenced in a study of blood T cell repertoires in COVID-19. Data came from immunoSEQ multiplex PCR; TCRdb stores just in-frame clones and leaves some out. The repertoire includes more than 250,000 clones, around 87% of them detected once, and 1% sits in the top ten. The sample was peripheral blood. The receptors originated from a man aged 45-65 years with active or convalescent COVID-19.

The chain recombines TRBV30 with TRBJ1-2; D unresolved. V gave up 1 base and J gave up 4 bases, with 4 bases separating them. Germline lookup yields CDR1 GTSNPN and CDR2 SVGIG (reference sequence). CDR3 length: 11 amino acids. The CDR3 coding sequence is TGTGCCTGGAGTGACACCTATGGCTACACCTTC. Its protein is CAWSDTYGYTF. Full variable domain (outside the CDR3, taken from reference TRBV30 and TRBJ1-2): SQTIHQWPATLVQPVGSPLSLECTVEGTSNPNLYWYRQAAGRGLQLLFYSVGIGQISSEVPQNLSASRPQDRQFILSSKKLLLSDSGFYLCAWSDTYGYTFGSGTRLTVV.

CDR3 bases: TGTGCCAGCAAGGGCAGGGTGAACACTGAAGCTTTCTTT. Residues: CASKGRVNTEAFF. The chain uses TRBV28 and TRBJ1-1, with a tentative D call TRBD1 (5 bases). The V end lost 7 bases, the J end lost 0 bases, and 9 bases lay between the germline ends. Per germline, CDR1 MDHEN and CDR2 SYDVKM. The CDR3 is 13 residues long.

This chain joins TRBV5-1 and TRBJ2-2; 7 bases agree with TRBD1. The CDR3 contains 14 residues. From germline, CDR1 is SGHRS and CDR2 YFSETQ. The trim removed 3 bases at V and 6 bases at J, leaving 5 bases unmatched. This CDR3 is CASSWTGSPGELFF. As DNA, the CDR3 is TGCGCCAGCAGCTGGACAGGTAGCCCCGGGGAGCTGTTTTTT. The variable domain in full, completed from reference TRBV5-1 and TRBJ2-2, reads KAGVTQTPRYLIKTRGQQVTLSCSPISGHRSVSWYQQTPGQGLQFLFEYFSETQRNKGNFPGRFSGRQFSNSRSEMNVSTLELGDSALYLCASSWTGSPGELFFGEGSRLTVL.

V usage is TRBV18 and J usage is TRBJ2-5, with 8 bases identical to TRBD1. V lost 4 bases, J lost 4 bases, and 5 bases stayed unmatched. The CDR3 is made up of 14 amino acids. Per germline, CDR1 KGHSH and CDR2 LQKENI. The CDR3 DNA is TGTGCCAGCTCACAAGGACAGGGCGGAGAGACCCAGTACTTC. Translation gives CASSQGQGGETQYF.

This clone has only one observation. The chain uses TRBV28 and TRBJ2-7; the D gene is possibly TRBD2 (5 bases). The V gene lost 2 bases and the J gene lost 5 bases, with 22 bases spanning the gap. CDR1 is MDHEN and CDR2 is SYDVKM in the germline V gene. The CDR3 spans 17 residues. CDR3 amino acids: CASSLSPINRELDEQYF. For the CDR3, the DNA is TGTGCCAGCAGTTTAAGCCCCATTAACCGGGAACTTGACGAGCAGTACTTC. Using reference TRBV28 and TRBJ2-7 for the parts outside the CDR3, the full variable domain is DVKVTQSSRYLVKRTGEKVFLECVQDMDHENMFWYRQDPGLGLRLIYFSYDVKMKEKGDIPEGYSVSREKKERFSLILESASTNQTSMYLCASSLSPINRELDEQYFGPGTRLTVT.

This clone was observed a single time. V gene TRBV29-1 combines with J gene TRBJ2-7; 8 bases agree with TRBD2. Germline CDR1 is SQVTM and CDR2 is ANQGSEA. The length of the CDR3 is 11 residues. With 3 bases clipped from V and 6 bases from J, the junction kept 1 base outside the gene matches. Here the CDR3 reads CSVDRGGEQYF. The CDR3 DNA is TGCAGCGTTGACCGGGGGGGCGAGCAGTACTTC.

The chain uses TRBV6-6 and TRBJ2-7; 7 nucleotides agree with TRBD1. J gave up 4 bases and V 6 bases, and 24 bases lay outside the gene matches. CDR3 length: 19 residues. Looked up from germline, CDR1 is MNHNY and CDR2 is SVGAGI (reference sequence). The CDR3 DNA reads TGTGCCAGCAGCTCCCCACTTCGCGATACCGACAGGGCTTTGTACGAGCAGTACTTC. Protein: CASSSPLRDTDRALYEQYF.

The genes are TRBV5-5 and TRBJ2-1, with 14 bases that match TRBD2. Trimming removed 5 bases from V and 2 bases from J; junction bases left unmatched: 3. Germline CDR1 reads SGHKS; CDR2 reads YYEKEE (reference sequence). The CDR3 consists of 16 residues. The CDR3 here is CASRSGLAGAYNEQFF. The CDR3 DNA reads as TGTGCCAGCAGGTCGGGACTAGCGGGAGCCTACAATGAGCAGTTCTTC.

CDR3 sequence reads: CASSYSDRVEQYF. The CDR3 DNA reads as TGTGCCAGCAGTTACTCTGACAGGGTCGAGCAGTACTTC. The chain couples TRBV6-2 or TRBV6-3 to TRBJ2-7; 7 bases fit TRBD1. V dropped 0 bases and J dropped 6; count of bases not matched to a gene: 2. Germline values: CDR1 MNHEY, CDR2 SVGEGT. The CDR3 length is 13 residues.

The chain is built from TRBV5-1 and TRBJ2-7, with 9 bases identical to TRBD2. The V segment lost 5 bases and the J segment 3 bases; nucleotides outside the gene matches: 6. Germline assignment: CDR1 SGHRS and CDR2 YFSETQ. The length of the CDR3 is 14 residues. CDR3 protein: CASSSSGTSYEQYF. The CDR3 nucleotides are TGCGCCAGCAGTTCTAGCGGGACCAGCTACGAGCAGTACTTC.

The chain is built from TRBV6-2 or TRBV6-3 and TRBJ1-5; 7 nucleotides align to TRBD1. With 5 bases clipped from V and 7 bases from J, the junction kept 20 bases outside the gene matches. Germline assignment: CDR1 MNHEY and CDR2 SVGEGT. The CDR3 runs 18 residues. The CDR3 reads CASSLRATGFSEWQPQHF. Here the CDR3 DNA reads TGTGCCAGCAGTCTACGGGCGACAGGGTTTTCCGAATGGCAGCCCCAGCATTTT.

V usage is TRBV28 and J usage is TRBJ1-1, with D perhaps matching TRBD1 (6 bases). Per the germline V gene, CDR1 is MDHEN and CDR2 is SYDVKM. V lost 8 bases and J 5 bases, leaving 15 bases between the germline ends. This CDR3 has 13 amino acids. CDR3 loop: CASGRGRATEAFF. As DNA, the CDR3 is TGTGCCAGCGGGAGGGGGAGGGCTACTGAAGCTTTCTTT.

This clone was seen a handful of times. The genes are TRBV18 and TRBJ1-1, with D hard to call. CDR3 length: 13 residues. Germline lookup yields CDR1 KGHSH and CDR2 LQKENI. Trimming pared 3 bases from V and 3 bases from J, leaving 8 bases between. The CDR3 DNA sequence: TGTGCCAGCTCACCTAACCGGGACACTGAAGCTTTCTTT. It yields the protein CASSPNRDTEAFF.

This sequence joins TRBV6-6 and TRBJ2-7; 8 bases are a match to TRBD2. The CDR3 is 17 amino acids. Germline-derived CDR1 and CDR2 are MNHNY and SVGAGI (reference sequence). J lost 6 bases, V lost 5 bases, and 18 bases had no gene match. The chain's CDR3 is CASSPQTGTRGRSEQYF. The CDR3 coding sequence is TGTGCCAGCAGTCCCCAGACCGGGACTAGAGGTCGCTCCGAGCAGTACTTC.

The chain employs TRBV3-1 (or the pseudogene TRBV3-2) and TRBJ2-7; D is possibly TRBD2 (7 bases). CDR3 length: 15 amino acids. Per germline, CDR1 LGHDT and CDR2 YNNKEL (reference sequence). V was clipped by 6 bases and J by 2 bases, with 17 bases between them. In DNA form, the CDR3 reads TGTGCCAGCAGTACTGGGGGGGCTTTCGCCTACGAGCAGTACTTC. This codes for CASSTGGAFAYEQYF.

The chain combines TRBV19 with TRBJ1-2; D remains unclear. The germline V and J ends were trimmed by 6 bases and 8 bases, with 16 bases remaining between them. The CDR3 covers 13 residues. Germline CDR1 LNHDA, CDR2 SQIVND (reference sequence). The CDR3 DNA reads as TGTGCCAGTAGGAGTTCAGGCGGAGGAGGCTACACCTTC. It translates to CASRSSGGGGYTF.

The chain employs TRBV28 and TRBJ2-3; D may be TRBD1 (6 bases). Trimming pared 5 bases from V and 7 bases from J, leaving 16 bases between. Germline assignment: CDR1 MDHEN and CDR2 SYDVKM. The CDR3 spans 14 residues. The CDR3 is CASSARDTGHTQYF. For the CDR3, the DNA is TGTGCCAGCAGTGCCCGGGACACTGGGCATACGCAGTATTTT.

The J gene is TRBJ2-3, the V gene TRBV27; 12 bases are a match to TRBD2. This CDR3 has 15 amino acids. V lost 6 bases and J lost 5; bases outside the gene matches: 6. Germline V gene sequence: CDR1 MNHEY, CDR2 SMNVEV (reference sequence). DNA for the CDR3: TGTGCCAGCAGCCTGACGGGACTAGCGGGAGATACGCAGTATTTT. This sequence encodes CASSLTGLAGDTQYF.

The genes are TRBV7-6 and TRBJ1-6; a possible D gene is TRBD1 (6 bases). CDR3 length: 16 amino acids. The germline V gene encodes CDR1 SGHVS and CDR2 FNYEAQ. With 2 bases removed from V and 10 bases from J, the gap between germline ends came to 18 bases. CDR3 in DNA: TGTGCCAGCAGCTTAATCTTTTGGGGCCAGGGGTCACCCCTCCACTTT. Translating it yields CASSLIFWGQGSPLHF.

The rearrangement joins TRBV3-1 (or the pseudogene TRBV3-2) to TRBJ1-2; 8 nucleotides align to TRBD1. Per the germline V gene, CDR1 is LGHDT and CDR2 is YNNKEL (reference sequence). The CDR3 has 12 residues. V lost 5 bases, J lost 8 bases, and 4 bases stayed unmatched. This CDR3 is CASSVTGDGYTF. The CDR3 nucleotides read TGTGCCAGCAGCGTGACAGGGGACGGCTACACCTTC.

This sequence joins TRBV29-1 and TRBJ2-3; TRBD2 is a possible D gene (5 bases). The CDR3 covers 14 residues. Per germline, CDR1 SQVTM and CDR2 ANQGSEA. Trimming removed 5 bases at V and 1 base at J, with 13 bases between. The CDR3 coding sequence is TGCAGCGTTCGACTAAATCGGGGCACAGATACGCAGTATTTT. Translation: CSVRLNRGTDTQYF.

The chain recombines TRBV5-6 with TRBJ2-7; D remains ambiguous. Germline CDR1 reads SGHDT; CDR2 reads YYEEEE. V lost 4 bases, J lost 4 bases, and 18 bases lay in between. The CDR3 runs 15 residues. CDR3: CASSRPTSARYEQYF. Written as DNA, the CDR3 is TGTGCCAGCAGCCGTCCGACTTCTGCCCGGTACGAGCAGTACTTC. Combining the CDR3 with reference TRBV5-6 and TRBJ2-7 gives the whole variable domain DAGVTQSPTHLIKTRGQQVTLRCSPKSGHDTVSWYQQALGQGPQFIFQYYEEEERQRGNFPDRFSGHQFPNYSSELNVNALLLGDSALYLCASSRPTSARYEQYFGPGTRLTVT.

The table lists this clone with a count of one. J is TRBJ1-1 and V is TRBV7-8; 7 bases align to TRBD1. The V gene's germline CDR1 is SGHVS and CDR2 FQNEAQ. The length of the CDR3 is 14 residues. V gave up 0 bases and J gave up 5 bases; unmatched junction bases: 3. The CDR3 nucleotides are TGTGCCAGCAGCTTAGCAGTCAGGGGGACTGAAGCTTTCTTT. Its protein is CASSLAVRGTEAFF.

The CDR3 loop is CASRGSPGDTQYF. Written as DNA, the CDR3 is TGCGCCAGCAGAGGATCTCCGGGAGATACGCAGTATTTT. V is TRBV5-1 and J is TRBJ2-3, with D unresolved. Germline CDR1 is SGHRS and CDR2 is YFSETQ. The V end was cut by 5 bases, the J end by 5 bases, with 12 bases between. This CDR3 has 13 residues.

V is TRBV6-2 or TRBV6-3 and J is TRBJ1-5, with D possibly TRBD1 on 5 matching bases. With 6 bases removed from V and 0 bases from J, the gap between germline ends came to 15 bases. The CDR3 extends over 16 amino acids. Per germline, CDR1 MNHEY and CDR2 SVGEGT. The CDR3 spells CASSGREGYSNQPQHF. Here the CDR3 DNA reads TGTGCCAGCAGCGGCAGGGAAGGATATAGCAATCAGCCCCAGCATTTT.

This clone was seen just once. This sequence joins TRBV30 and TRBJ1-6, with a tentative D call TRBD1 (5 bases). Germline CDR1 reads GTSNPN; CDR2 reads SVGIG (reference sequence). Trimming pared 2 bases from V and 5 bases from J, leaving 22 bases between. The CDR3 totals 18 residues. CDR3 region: CAWSYQAEWKGDNSPLHF. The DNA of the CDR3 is TGTGCCTGGAGTTATCAGGCGGAGTGGAAAGGGGATAATTCACCCCTCCACTTT.